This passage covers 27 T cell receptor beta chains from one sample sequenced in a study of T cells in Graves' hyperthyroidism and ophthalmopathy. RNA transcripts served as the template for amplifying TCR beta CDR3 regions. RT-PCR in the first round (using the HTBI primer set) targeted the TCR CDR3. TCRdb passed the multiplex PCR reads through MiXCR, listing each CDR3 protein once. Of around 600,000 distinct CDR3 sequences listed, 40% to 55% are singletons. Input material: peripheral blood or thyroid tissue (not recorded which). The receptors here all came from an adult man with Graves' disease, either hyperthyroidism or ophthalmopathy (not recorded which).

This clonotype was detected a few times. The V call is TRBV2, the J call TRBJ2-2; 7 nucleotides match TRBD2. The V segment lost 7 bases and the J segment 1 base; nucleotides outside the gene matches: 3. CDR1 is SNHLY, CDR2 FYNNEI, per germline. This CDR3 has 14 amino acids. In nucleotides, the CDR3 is TGTGCCAGCACGTCTAGCGGGAACACCGGGGAGCTGTTTTTT. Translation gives CASTSSGNTGELFF.

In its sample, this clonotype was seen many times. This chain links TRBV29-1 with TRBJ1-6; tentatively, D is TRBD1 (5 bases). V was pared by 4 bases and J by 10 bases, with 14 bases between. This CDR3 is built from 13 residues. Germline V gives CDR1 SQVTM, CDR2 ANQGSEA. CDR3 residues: CSVAFREQSPLHF. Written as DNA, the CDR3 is TGCAGCGTTGCTTTCAGGGAACAGTCACCCCTCCACTTT.

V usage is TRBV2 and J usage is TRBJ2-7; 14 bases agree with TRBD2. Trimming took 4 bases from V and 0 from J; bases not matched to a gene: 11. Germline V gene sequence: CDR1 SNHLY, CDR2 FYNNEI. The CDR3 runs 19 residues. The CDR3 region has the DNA TGTGCCAGCAGTGCCCCGGGACTAGCGGGGGTAACAAGCTCCTACGAGCAGTACTTC. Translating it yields CASSAPGLAGVTSSYEQYF.

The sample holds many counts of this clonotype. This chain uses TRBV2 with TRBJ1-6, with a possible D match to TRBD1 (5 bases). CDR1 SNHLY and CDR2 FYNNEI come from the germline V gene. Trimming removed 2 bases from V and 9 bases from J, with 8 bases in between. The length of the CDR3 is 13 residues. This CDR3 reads CASSEIGGSPLHF. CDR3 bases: TGTGCCAGCAGTGAAATTGGGGGTTCACCCCTCCACTTT.

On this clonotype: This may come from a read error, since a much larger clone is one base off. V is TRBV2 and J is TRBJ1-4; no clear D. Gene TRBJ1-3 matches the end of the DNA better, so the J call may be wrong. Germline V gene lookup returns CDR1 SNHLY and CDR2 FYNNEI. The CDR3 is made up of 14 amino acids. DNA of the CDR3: TGTGCCAGCAAACCAGGTGCCGCTGGAAACACCATATATTTT. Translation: CASKPGAAGNTIYF.

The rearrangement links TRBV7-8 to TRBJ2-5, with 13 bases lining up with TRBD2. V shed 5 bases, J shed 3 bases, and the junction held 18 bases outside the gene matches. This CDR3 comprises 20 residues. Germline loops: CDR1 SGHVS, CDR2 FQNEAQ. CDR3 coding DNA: TGTGCCAGCAGCGTAGAGCCGGGGTTTGTGACTAGCGGGAGGAAAGAGACCCAGTACTTC. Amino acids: CASSVEPGFVTSGRKETQYF.

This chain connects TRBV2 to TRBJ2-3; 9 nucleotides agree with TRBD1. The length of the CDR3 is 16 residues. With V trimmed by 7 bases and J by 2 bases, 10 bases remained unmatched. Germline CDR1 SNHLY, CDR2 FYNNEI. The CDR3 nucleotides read TGTGCCAGCAAAGCCCGGACAGGGGTTGACACAGATACGCAGTATTTT. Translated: CASKARTGVDTDTQYF.

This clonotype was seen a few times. CDR3 protein: CASSVAGVGELFF. CDR3 nucleotides: TGTGCCAGCAGCGTGGCGGGGGTCGGGGAGCTGTTTTTT. V gene TRBV9 combines with J gene TRBJ2-2; 7 positions agree with TRBD2. Trimming took 2 bases from V and 7 from J; bases not matched to a gene: 2. Germline-derived CDR1 and CDR2 are SGDLS and YYNGEE. The CDR3 is 13 amino acids. Filled out from reference TRBV9 and TRBJ2-2, the complete variable domain reads DSGVTQTPKHLITATGQRVTLRCSPRSGDLSVYWYQQSLDQGLQFLIQYYNGEERAKGNILERFSAQQFPDLHSELNLSSLELGDSALYFCASSVAGVGELFFGEGSRLTVL.

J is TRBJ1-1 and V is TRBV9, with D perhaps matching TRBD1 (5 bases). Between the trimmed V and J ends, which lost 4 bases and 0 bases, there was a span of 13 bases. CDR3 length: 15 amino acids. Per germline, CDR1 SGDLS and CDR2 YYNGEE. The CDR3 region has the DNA TGTGCCAGCAGCCAGGGAGGCCCCATGAACACTGAAGCTTTCTTT. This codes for CASSQGGPMNTEAFF.

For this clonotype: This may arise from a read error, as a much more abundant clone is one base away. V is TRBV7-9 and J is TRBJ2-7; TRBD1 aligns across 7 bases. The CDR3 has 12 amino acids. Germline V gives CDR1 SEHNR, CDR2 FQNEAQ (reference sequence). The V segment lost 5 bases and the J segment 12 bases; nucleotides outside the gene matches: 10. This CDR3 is CASSLRQGGSYF. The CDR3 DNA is TGTGCCAGCAGCCTCCGACAGGGTGGATCGTACTTC.

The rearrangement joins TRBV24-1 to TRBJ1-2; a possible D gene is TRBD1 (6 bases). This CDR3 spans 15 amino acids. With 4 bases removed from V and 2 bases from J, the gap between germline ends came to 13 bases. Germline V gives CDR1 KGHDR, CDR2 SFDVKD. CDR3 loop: CATSDYRERNYGYTF. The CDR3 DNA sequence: TGTGCCACCAGTGACTACAGGGAGAGGAACTATGGCTACACCTTC.

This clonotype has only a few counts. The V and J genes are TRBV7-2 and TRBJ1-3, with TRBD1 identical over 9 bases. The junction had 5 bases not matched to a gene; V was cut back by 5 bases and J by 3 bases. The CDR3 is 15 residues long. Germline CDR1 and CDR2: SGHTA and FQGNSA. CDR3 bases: TGTGCCAGCAGCCCTGACAGGGGGGATGGAAACACCATATATTTT. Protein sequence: CASSPDRGDGNTIYF.

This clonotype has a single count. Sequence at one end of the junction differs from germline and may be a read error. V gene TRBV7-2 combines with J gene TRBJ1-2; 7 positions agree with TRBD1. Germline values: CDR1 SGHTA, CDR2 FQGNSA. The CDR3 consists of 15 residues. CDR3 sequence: CASSLGVTGLDGHTF. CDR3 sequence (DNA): TGCGCCAGCAGCTTAGGGGTGACAGGGCTGGATGGCCACACCTTC.

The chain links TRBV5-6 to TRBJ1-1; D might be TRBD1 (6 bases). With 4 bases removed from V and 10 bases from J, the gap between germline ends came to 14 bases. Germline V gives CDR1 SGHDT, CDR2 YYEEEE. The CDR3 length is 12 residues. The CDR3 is CASSITGYVAFF. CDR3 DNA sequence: TGTGCCAGCAGCATAACAGGGTATGTAGCTTTCTTT. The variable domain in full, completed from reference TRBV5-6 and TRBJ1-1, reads DAGVTQSPTHLIKTRGQQVTLRCSPKSGHDTVSWYQQALGQGPQFIFQYYEEEERQRGNFPDRFSGHQFPNYSSELNVNALLLGDSALYLCASSITGYVAFFGQGTRLTVV.

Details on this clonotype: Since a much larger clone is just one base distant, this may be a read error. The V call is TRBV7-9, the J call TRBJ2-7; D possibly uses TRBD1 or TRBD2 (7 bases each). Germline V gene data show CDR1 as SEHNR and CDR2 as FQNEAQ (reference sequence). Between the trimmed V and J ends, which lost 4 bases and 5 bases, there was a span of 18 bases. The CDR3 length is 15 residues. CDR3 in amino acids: CASSSERDSGNEQYF. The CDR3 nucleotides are TGTGCCAGCAGCTCCGAACGGGACAGCGGGAACGAGCAGTACTTC. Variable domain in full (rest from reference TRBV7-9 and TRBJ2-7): DTGVSQNPRHKITKRGQNVTFRCDPISEHNRLYWYRQTLGQGPEFLTYFQNEAQLEKSRLLSDRFSAERPKGSFSTLEIQRTEQGDSAMYLCASSSERDSGNEQYFGPGTRLTVT.

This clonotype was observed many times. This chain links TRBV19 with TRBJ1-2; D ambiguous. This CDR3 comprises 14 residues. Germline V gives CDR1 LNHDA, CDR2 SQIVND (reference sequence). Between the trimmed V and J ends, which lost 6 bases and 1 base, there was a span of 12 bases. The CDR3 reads CASSRSSLNYGYTF. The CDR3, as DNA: TGTGCCAGTAGCCGATCGTCTCTTAACTATGGCTACACCTTC.

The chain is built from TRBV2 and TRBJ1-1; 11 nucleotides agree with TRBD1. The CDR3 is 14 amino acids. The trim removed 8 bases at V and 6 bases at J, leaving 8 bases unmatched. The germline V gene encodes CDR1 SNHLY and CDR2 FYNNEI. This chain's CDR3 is CASRAGQGGAEAFF. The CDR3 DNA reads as TGTGCCAGCCGCGCGGGACAGGGGGGAGCTGAAGCTTTCTTT.

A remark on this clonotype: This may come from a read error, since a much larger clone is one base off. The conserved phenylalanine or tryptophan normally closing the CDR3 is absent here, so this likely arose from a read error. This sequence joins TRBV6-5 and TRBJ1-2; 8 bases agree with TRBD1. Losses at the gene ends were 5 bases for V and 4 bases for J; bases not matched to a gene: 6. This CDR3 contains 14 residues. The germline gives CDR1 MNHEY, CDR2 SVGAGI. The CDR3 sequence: CASSPPGQAYGYTS. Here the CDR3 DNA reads TGTGCCAGCAGTCCGCCGGGACAGGCCTATGGCTACACCTCC.

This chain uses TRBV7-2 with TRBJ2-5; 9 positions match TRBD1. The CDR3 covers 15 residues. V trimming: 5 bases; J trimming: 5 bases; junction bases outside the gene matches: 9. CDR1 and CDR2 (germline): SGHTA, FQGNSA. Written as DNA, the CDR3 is TGTGCCAGCAGCCCCACAGGGGGCGCGTGGGAGACCCAGTACTTC. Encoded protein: CASSPTGGAWETQYF.

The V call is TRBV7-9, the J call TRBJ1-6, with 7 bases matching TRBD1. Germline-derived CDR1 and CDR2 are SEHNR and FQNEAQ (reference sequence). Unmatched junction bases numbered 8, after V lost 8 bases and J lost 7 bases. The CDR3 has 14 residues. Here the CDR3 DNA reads TGTGCCAGCGGCTGGACAGGACCCAATTCACCCCTCCACTTT. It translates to CASGWTGPNSPLHF.

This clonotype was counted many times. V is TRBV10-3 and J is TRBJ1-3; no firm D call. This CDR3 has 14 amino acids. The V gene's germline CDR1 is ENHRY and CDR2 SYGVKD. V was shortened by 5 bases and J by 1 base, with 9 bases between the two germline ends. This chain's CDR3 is CAISYTSSGNTIYF. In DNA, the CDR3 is TGTGCCATCAGTTATACTTCATCTGGAAACACCATATATTTT.

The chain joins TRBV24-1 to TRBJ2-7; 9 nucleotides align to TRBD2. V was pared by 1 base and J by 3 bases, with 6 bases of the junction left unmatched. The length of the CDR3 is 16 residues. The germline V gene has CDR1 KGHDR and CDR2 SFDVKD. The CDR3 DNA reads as TGTGCCACCAGTGATTTTTTTAGCGGGGGACTCTACGAGCAGTACTTC. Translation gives CATSDFFSGGLYEQYF.

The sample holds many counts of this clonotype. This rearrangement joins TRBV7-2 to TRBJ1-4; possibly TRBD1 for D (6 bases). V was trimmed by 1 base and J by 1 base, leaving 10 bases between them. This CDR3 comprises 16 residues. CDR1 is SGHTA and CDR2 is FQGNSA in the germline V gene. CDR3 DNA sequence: TGTGCCAGCAGCTTAGACAGGGCGGAAACTAATGAAAAACTGTTTTTT. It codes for CASSLDRAETNEKLFF.

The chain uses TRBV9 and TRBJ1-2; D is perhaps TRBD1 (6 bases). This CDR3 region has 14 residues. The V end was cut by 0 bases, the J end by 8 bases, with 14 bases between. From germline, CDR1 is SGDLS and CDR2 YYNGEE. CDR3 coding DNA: TGTGCCAGCAGCGTAGTTCCAGAGGGGGAAGGCTACACCTTC. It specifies CASSVVPEGEGYTF.

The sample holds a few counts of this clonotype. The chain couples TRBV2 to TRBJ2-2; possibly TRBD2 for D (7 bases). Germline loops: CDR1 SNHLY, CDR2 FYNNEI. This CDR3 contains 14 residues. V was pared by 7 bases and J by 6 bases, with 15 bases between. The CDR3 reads CASTTGGGSGELFF. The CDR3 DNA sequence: TGTGCCAGCACCACTGGCGGGGGCTCCGGGGAGCTGTTTTTT.

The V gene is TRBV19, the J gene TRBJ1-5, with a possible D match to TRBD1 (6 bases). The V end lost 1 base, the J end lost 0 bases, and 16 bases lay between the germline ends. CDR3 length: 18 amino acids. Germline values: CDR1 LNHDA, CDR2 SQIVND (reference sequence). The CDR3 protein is CASSIAGRGLPSNQPQHF. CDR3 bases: TGTGCCAGTAGTATAGCGGGCAGGGGCCTCCCTAGCAATCAGCCCCAGCATTTT.

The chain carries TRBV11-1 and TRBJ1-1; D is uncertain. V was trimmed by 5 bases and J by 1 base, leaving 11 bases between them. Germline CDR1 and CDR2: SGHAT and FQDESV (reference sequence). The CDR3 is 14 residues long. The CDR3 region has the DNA TGTGCCAGCAGCAGTTTGAAAGGGAACACTGAAGCTTTCTTT. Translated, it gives CASSSLKGNTEAFF.